This T cell receptor beta chain derives from a study of glioma-infiltrating T cells. V gave up 6 bases and J gave up 4 bases, with 13 bases separating them. The CDR3 sequence is 15 residues long. CDR1 is SNHLY and CDR2 is FYNNEI in the germline V gene. Amplification of TCR alpha and beta CDR3 regions from RNA used iRepertoire nested multiplex PCR. Each CDR3 protein is one row after TCRdb ran MiXCR on the multiplex PCR reads. Of around 390,000 distinct CDR3 sequences listed, 41% are singletons. Material: glioma tissue, nonneoplastic brain tissue, or PBMCs (not recorded which). The clonotype was recovered from a human donor with low-grade glioma or glioblastoma, undergoing nonglioma brain surgery, or in good health (not recorded which). The rearrangement links TRBV2 to TRBJ1-6; D may be TRBD1 (6 bases). CDR3 sequence reads: CASSWRQVYNSPLHF. In DNA form, the CDR3 reads TGTGCCAGCAGCTGGAGACAGGTGTATAATTCACCCCTCCACTTT. The full variable domain, its missing parts supplied by reference TRBV2 and TRBJ1-6, is EPEVTQTPSHQVTQMGQEVILRCVPISNHLYFYWYRQILGQKVEFLVSFYNNEISEKSEIFDDQFSVERPDGSNFTLKIRSTKLEDSAMYFCASSWRQVYNSPLHFGNGTRLTVT.